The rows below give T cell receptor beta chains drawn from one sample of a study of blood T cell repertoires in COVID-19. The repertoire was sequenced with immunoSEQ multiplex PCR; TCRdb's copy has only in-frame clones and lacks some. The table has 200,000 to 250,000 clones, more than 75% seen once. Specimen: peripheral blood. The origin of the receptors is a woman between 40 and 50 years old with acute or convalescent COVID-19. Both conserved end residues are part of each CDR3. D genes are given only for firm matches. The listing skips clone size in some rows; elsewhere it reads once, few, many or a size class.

CASSPQGELNTEAFF,TGTGCCAGCAGCCCCCAGGGGGAACTGAACACTGAAGCTTTCTTT,TRBV3-1/TRBV3-2,NA,TRBD1,TRBJ1-1
CASSVGVLGGF,TGTGCCAGCAGCGTAGGGGTTTTGGGGGGCTTT,TRBV9,NA,NA,TRBJ1-1
CASEIGDGTNSPLHF,TGTGCCAGCGAGATCGGGGACGGGACAAATTCACCCCTCCACTTT,TRBV19,NA,NA,TRBJ1-6
CASSQDLGGANTGELFF,TGTGCCAGCAGCCAAGATTTAGGGGGCGCGAACACCGGGGAGCTGTTTTTT,TRBV14,few,TRBD1,TRBJ2-2
CASSYEGGKGYEQYF,TGTGCCAGCAGTTACGAGGGAGGAAAGGGCTACGAGCAGTACTTC,TRBV6-6,few,NA,TRBJ2-7
CATRRGTYEQYF,TGTGCCACCCGGCGGGGCACCTACGAGCAGTACTTC,TRBV2,NA,NA,TRBJ2-7
CASSLFQGRDSPLHF,TGTGCCAGCAGCTTATTCCAGGGGCGAGACTCACCCCTCCACTTT,TRBV7-2,NA,NA,TRBJ1-6
CASSPYRGGEAFF,TGTGCCAGCAGCCCCTACAGGGGAGGAGAAGCTTTCTTT,TRBV7-2,NA,TRBD1,TRBJ1-1
CASSYSWGTKDDTQYF,TGTGCCAGCAGTTACTCGTGGGGGACTAAGGACGATACGCAGTATTTT,TRBV6-5,NA,TRBD2,TRBJ2-3
CASTPSGRGTQYF,TGTGCCAGCACTCCTAGCGGGAGGGGTACGCAGTATTTT,TRBV11-2,NA,TRBD2,TRBJ2-3
CASSIAGSYGYTF,TGTGCCAGTAGTATAGCAGGGTCCTATGGCTACACCTTC,TRBV19,NA,NA,TRBJ1-2
CASSLRQGHEQFF,TGTGCCAGCAGCTTAAGACAGGGCCATGAGCAGTTCTTC,TRBV7-2,few,TRBD1,TRBJ2-1
CAWSAHPGQGDGYTF,TGTGCCTGGAGTGCCCATCCCGGACAGGGCGACGGCTACACCTTC,TRBV30,NA,TRBD1,TRBJ1-2
CASSPDRSGNQPQHF,TGTGCCAGCTCCCCCGACAGGTCCGGAAATCAGCCCCAGCATTTT,TRBV18,NA,NA,TRBJ1-5
CASRPGGRDYGYTF,TGTGCCAGCAGACCCGGGGGGAGAGACTATGGCTACACCTTC,TRBV5-6,NA,NA,TRBJ1-2
CASSPLANEQFF,TGTGCCAGCAGCCCACTAGCTAATGAGCAGTTCTTC,TRBV6-6,NA,NA,TRBJ2-1
CASGGLSNQPQHF,TGTGCCAGCGGTGGGCTTAGCAATCAGCCCCAGCATTTT,TRBV2,NA,NA,TRBJ1-5
CASSVGEEGTDTQYF,TGTGCCAGCAGCGTAGGGGAGGAAGGCACAGATACGCAGTATTTT,TRBV9,NA,NA,TRBJ2-3
CASSRQGSRYEQYF,TGTGCCAGCAGCCGCCAGGGCTCGCGCTACGAGCAGTACTTC,TRBV7-9,NA,NA,TRBJ2-7
CASSPGGTPYGYTF,TGTGCCAGCAGCCCCGGGGGGACACCCTATGGCTACACCTTC,TRBV27,NA,NA,TRBJ1-2
CASSIDSSYNEQFF,TGTGCCAGTAGTATTGACAGCTCCTACAATGAGCAGTTCTTC,TRBV19,NA,NA,TRBJ2-1
CASSTLAGWTGELFF,TGTGCCAGTAGTACTTTAGCGGGGTGGACCGGGGAGCTGTTTTTT,TRBV19,many,TRBD2,TRBJ2-2
CASSKTGGLQPQHF,TGTGCCAGCAGTAAGACAGGGGGCCTTCAGCCCCAGCATTTT,TRBV6-6,NA,TRBD1,TRBJ1-5
CASSDSSRTRRFF,TGTGCCAGCAGTGACTCGAGTCGGACACGGAGGTTCTTC,TRBV6-4,NA,NA,TRBJ2-1
CASRGDSPVPQHF,TGTGCCAGCAGGGGGGACAGCCCAGTCCCCCAGCATTTT,TRBV2,once,TRBD1,TRBJ1-5
CASSVIVTGELFF,TGTGCCAGCAGTGTGATAGTAACCGGGGAGCTGTTTTTT,TRBV6-2/TRBV6-3,NA,NA,TRBJ2-2
CASSSSGWADTQYF,TGTGCCAGCAGCTCTAGCGGGTGGGCAGATACGCAGTATTTT,TRBV7-9,NA,TRBD2,TRBJ2-3
CSSGQNTEAFF,TGCAGCTCAGGACAGAACACTGAAGCTTTCTTT,TRBV29-1,many,NA,TRBJ1-1
CASSQRQGDNSPLHF,TGCGCCAGCAGCCAGAGACAGGGGGATAATTCACCCCTCCACTTT,TRBV4-1,NA,TRBD1,TRBJ1-6
CASRAPNQPQHF,TGTGCCAGCAGAGCTCCTAATCAGCCCCAGCATTTT,TRBV6-5,NA,NA,TRBJ1-5
CSASKTSGVGELFF,TGCAGTGCTAGTAAGACTAGCGGGGTCGGGGAGCTGTTTTTT,TRBV20-1,NA,TRBD2,TRBJ2-2
CASSQAGDRSYEQYF,TGTGCCAGCAGCCAAGCCGGGGACAGGTCCTACGAGCAGTACTTC,TRBV3-1/TRBV3-2,once,TRBD1,TRBJ2-7
CASSPGGATNEKLFF,TGTGCCAGCAGCCCTGGGGGCGCAACTAATGAAAAACTGTTTTTT,TRBV4-2,NA,NA,TRBJ1-4
CASSLSGRYNEQFF,TGTGCCAGCAGCCTTAGCGGGAGGTACAATGAGCAGTTCTTC,TRBV11-2,NA,TRBD2,TRBJ2-1
CASSQDRGGLADPESTDTQYF,TGTGCCAGCAGCCAAGATCGGGGCGGACTAGCGGACCCGGAGAGCACAGATACGCAGTATTTT,TRBV4-2,NA,TRBD2,TRBJ2-3
CASSLLSVQYF,TGTGCCAGCAGCTTACTCTCGGTGCAGTACTTC,TRBV7-2,NA,NA,TRBJ2-7